The 32 T cell receptor beta chains given below trace back to one sample, sequenced in a study of regulatory T cells in long-lasting Graves disease. Documented time point: newly diagnosed GD, antithyroid drugs for less than 3 months. TCR sequences were obtained from RNA taken from PBMCs. Investigators prepared the TCR beta libraries by applying iRepertoire HTBI primers and Arm-PCR of CDR3 regions. Each CDR3 protein is one row after TCRdb ran MiXCR on the multiplex PCR reads. The table includes around 250,000 distinct CDR3 sequences, about 18% detected once. The sample was also linked to a second study, of T cells in Graves' hyperthyroidism and ophthalmopathy.

Material: peripheral blood mononuclear cells (PBMCs), obtained at new diagnosis, from a patient treated with antithyroid drugs. The receptors stem from a woman aged 25 to 45 with Graves disease.

This clonotype came up many times. V gene TRBV20-1 combines with J gene TRBJ1-1, with D perhaps matching TRBD1 (5 bases). The CDR3 sequence is 14 residues long. The V end lost 2 bases, the J end lost 6 bases, and 16 bases lay between the germline ends. Germline CDR1 reads DFQATT; CDR2 reads SNEGSKA (reference sequence). DNA for the CDR3: TGCAGTGCTAGACTCGGGGGGGGAAGATCTGAAGCTTTCTTT. Translation: CSARLGGGRSEAFF.

This clonotype has at least ten counts. The gene calls are TRBV4-1 and TRBJ1-2, with 8 nucleotides matching TRBD1. This CDR3 is built from 14 residues. V lost 4 bases to trimming and J lost 4 bases; unmatched junction nucleotides: 5. CDR1 MGHRA and CDR2 YSYEKL come from the germline V gene. The CDR3 loop reads CASSPGTGIYGYTF. The CDR3 region has the DNA TGCGCCAGCAGCCCCGGGACAGGCATCTATGGCTACACCTTC.

The chain recombines TRBV5-1 with TRBJ1-1; D not certain. CDR1 is SGHRS and CDR2 is YFSETQ in the germline V gene. V was clipped by 0 bases and J by 0 bases, with 12 bases between them. This CDR3 comprises 16 residues. This CDR3 is CASSLDVWRLNTEAFF. CDR3 sequence (DNA): TGCGCCAGCAGCTTGGACGTTTGGCGGTTGAACACTGAAGCTTTCTTT.

This clonotype was observed many times. The J gene is TRBJ2-3, the V gene TRBV20-1, with 12 bases fitting TRBD2. Per germline, CDR1 DFQATT and CDR2 SNEGSKA (reference sequence). The J segment lost 0 bases and the V segment lost 5 bases, leaving 9 bases of the junction unmatched. The CDR3 covers 17 residues. This CDR3 is CSAVAPSGGASTDTQYF. The CDR3 region has the DNA TGCAGTGCTGTGGCTCCTAGCGGGGGGGCCAGCACAGATACGCAGTATTTT.

This clonotype was found many times. The J gene is TRBJ2-1, the V gene TRBV4-1, with D possibly TRBD1 on 5 matching bases. This CDR3 has 17 residues. Germline V gives CDR1 MGHRA, CDR2 YSYEKL. Between the trimmed V and J ends, which lost 1 base and 0 bases, there was a span of 13 bases. Here the CDR3 reads CASSQALRQSSYNEQFF. The CDR3, as DNA: TGCGCCAGCAGCCAAGCGCTACGACAGAGCTCCTACAATGAGCAGTTCTTC.

This sequence joins TRBV13 and TRBJ2-7; 9 bases align to TRBD1. Germline CDR1 reads PRHDT; CDR2 reads FYEKMQ (reference sequence). The CDR3 spans 14 residues. V dropped 6 bases and J dropped 3; count of bases not matched to a gene: 6. The CDR3 DNA sequence: TGTGCCAGCAGGCCGGGACAGGGAAACTACGAGCAGTACTTC. This codes for CASRPGQGNYEQYF. The variable domain in full, completed from reference TRBV13 and TRBJ2-7, reads AAGVIQSPRHLIKEKRETATLKCYPIPRHDTVYWYQQGPGQDPQFLISFYEKMQSDKGSIPDRFSAQQFSDYHSELNMSSLELGDSALYFCASRPGQGNYEQYFGPGTRLTVT.

This clonotype has at least ten counts. The chain has TRBV6-4 and TRBJ1-2; perhaps TRBD1 as D (5 bases). The germline V gene has CDR1 MRHNA and CDR2 SNTAGT. This CDR3 region has 14 residues. V dropped 7 bases and J dropped 4 bases, with 16 bases sitting between them. The chain's CDR3 is CASTIEGPIYGYTF. The CDR3 DNA is TGTGCCAGCACCATTGAGGGACCGATCTATGGCTACACCTTC.

This clonotype occurred many times. The rearrangement uses TRBV15 and TRBJ2-3; D not certain. This CDR3 is built from 14 residues. The germline V gene has CDR1 LNHNV and CDR2 YYDKDF (reference sequence). Trimming removed 3 bases at V and 6 bases at J, with 13 bases between. The chain's CDR3 is CATSRERTRDTQYF. The CDR3 bases are TGTGCCACCAGCAGGGAAAGGACCCGGGATACGCAGTATTTT.

The chain's CDR3 is CASSNRPEAQGGGYTF. The CDR3 DNA reads as TGTGCCAGCAGTAATAGACCAGAAGCCCAGGGAGGGGGCTACACCTTC. This sequence joins TRBV6-1 and TRBJ1-2, with a weak D call TRBD1 (5 bases). The V gene's germline CDR1 is MNHNS and CDR2 SASEGT. The CDR3 contains 16 residues. Trimming removed 5 bases from V and 8 bases from J, with 24 bases in between.

This clonotype was seen many times. The chain joins TRBV7-2 to TRBJ2-7; TRBD2 is a possible D gene (7 bases). Germline V gives CDR1 SGHTA, CDR2 FQGNSA. The CDR3 contains 13 residues. V was clipped by 1 base and J by 6 bases, with 10 bases between them. CDR3: CASSLGGGSEQYF. DNA for the CDR3: TGTGCCAGCAGCTTAGGCGGGGGCTCCGAGCAGTACTTC.

This clonotype was observed at least ten times. The chain has TRBV10-3 and TRBJ2-3; TRBD2 aligns across 7 bases. The CDR3 is 15 amino acids. The V and J ends lost 0 bases and 2 bases, in that order; junction bases with no gene match: 2. Germline CDR1 is ENHRY and CDR2 is SYGVKD. The CDR3 is CAISESSGLTDTQYF. The DNA of the CDR3 is TGTGCCATCAGTGAGTCTAGCGGGCTCACAGATACGCAGTATTTT.

V is TRBV28 and J is TRBJ1-2; D not resolved. Trimming removed 6 bases at V and 8 bases at J, with 13 bases between. The CDR3 spans 12 residues. Germline values: CDR1 MDHEN, CDR2 SYDVKM. CDR3: CASSSGFRGYTF. CDR3 bases: TGTGCCAGCAGCTCCGGGTTTAGAGGCTACACCTTC.

Comments on this clonotype: A read error may explain this, as a much larger clone is one base away. The J gene is TRBJ1-4, the V gene TRBV6-5; D remains ambiguous. Germline assignment: CDR1 MNHEY and CDR2 SVGAGI. The length of the CDR3 is 13 residues. V shed 1 base and J shed 5 bases, with 5 bases lying between them. The CDR3 protein is CASSYLKNEKLFF. The CDR3 nucleotides read TGTGCCAGCAGTTACTTGAAGAATGAAAAACTGTTTTTT.

This clonotype was recorded many times. V usage is TRBV20-1 and J usage is TRBJ2-1, with unresolved D. The V and J ends lost 0 bases and 1 base respectively, with 10 bases between them. The germline gives CDR1 DFQATT, CDR2 SNEGSKA (reference sequence). The CDR3 spans 15 residues. CDR3 nucleotides: TGCAGTGCTAGAGATTCGGCCCTATCCTACAATGAGCAGTTCTTC. Amino acids: CSARDSALSYNEQFF.

This clonotype has just a few counts. The rearrangement uses TRBV20-1 and TRBJ1-2; a weak D match, TRBD1 (6 bases). The CDR3 length is 14 residues. Trimming cost V 6 bases and J 2 bases, with 16 bases left between them. Germline CDR1 reads DFQATT; CDR2 reads SNEGSKA (reference sequence). As DNA, the CDR3 is TGCAGTGCACAGGGAGGGTTATCCAACTATGGCTACACCTTC. Protein: CSAQGGLSNYGYTF.

This clonotype was found many times. V usage is TRBV18 and J usage is TRBJ1-4; 9 bases line up with TRBD1. Germline V gene lookup returns CDR1 KGHSH and CDR2 LQKENI. The trim removed 2 bases at V and 5 bases at J, leaving 3 bases unmatched. This CDR3 comprises 15 residues. The CDR3 region is CASSPSGTGNEKLFF. CDR3 sequence (DNA): TGTGCCAGCTCACCATCCGGGACAGGGAATGAAAAACTGTTTTTT.

The V gene is TRBV20-1, the J gene TRBJ1-2; a weak D match, TRBD1 (6 bases). The ends were cut back, 5 bases at V and 8 bases at J, with 18 bases in the middle. CDR3 size: 13 residues. CDR1 is DFQATT, CDR2 SNEGSKA, per germline (reference sequence). The CDR3 protein is CSAGRQGRGGYTF. The CDR3 bases are TGCAGTGCTGGACGGCAGGGGCGAGGCGGCTACACCTTC.

This clonotype was counted many times. This chain uses TRBV7-9 with TRBJ1-1; maybe TRBD1 (5 bases). The CDR3 covers 15 residues. Germline values: CDR1 SEHNR, CDR2 FQNEAQ (reference sequence). V dropped 2 bases and J dropped 2 bases, with 12 bases sitting between them. The CDR3 loop is CASSLNQGLNTEAFF. The CDR3 coding sequence is TGTGCCAGCAGCTTAAATCAGGGACTAAACACTGAAGCTTTCTTT. The full variable domain, in which reference TRBV7-9 and TRBJ1-1 provide the parts outside the CDR3, is DTGVSQNPRHKITKRGQNVTFRCDPISEHNRLYWYRQTLGQGPEFLTYFQNEAQLEKSRLLSDRFSAERPKGSFSTLEIQRTEQGDSAMYLCASSLNQGLNTEAFFGQGTRLTVV.

This clonotype came up many times. The germline gene is not matched at one end of the junction; a read error may be the cause. The V and J genes are TRBV15 and TRBJ1-1; D unclear. Germline-derived CDR1 and CDR2 are LNHNV and YYDKDF (reference sequence). This CDR3 contains 14 residues. The CDR3: CATSRVRENPEAFF. The CDR3 nucleotides read TGTGCCACCAGCAGAGTTAGAGAGAACCCTGAAGCTTTCTTT.

This chain joins TRBV7-6 and TRBJ2-5, with 9 positions matching TRBD2. Germline V gene lookup returns CDR1 SGHVS and CDR2 FNYEAQ. The V gene end was trimmed by 4 bases and the J gene end by 5 bases; junction bases not matched to a gene: 8. This CDR3 is built from 15 residues. CDR3: CASSSYGGGAETQYF. DNA of the CDR3: TGTGCCAGCAGCTCCTACGGCGGGGGGGCCGAGACCCAGTACTTC.

In the case of this clonotype: This sequence is one base from a far larger clone and is likely a read error. The rearrangement joins TRBV7-8 to TRBJ2-1; D is perhaps TRBD2 (7 bases). The DNA end lines up better with TRBJ2-5; the J call may be wrong. The germline CDR1 and CDR2 sequences are SGHVS and FQNEAQ. The CDR3 loop spans 15 amino acids. As DNA, the CDR3 is TGTGTCAGCAGCTTATGGGGAGGGGGGCAAGAGACCCAGTACTTC. This encodes CVSSLWGGGQETQYF.

CDR3 sequence: CASSQGTRTSGGAGYNEQFF. CDR3 in DNA: TGCGCCAGCAGCCAAGGGACCCGGACTAGCGGGGGGGCCGGTTACAATGAGCAGTTCTTC. The genes are TRBV4-1 and TRBJ2-1; TRBD2 aligns across 15 bases. V trimming: 1 base; J trimming: 4 bases; junction bases outside the gene matches: 11. This CDR3 has 20 residues. Germline loops: CDR1 MGHRA, CDR2 YSYEKL.

In this sample, this clonotype turned up a few times. Here the CDR3 reads CASRVTNTGELFF. In nucleotides, the CDR3 is TGTGCCAGTAGGGTCACGAACACCGGGGAGCTGTTTTTT. The chain recombines TRBV19 with TRBJ2-2, with D unclear. V shed 6 bases and J shed 0 bases, with 5 bases lying between them. Germline CDR1 is LNHDA and CDR2 is SQIVND (reference sequence). CDR3 length: 13 amino acids.

This clonotype was seen at least ten times. The chain has TRBV3-1 and TRBJ2-1; D perhaps matches TRBD2 (5 bases). Between the trimmed V and J ends, which lost 4 bases and 3 bases, there was a span of 13 bases. CDR1 and CDR2 from the germline V gene are LGHDT and YNNKEL (reference sequence). This CDR3 comprises 15 residues. The CDR3 here is CASSPDPGNYNEQFF. CDR3 DNA sequence: TGTGCCAGCAGCCCAGACCCGGGGAACTACAATGAGCAGTTCTTC.

The table lists this clonotype with many counts. The chain combines TRBV4-1 with TRBJ1-2; D unclear. With 2 bases removed from V and 2 bases from J, the gap between germline ends came to 9 bases. Germline lookup yields CDR1 MGHRA and CDR2 YSYEKL. This CDR3 spans 14 amino acids. The CDR3 nucleotides are TGCGCCAGCAGCCAATCCCCCCAGAACTATGGCTACACCTTC. Protein product: CASSQSPQNYGYTF.

The rearrangement links TRBV10-3 to TRBJ2-3; 9 bases align to TRBD2. The V gene's germline CDR1 is ENHRY and CDR2 SYGVKD. V dropped 4 bases and J dropped 4; count of bases not matched to a gene: 6. CDR3 length: 15 amino acids. The CDR3 loop is CAISAGGGASDTQYF. The CDR3 DNA is TGTGCCATCAGTGCGGGCGGGGGGGCATCAGATACGCAGTATTTT.

The genes are TRBV6-1 and TRBJ1-6; 10 bases line up with TRBD1. There are 13 residues in the CDR3. V shed 6 bases and J 10 bases; nucleotides not matched to a gene: 3. Germline V gives CDR1 MNHNS, CDR2 SASEGT. CDR3 loop: CASSLDRGSPLHF. The CDR3 DNA reads as TGTGCCAGCAGCCTGGACAGGGGGTCACCCCTCCACTTT.

This clonotype was found once. V usage is TRBV2 and J usage is TRBJ1-5, with D unclear. Germline lookup yields CDR1 SNHLY and CDR2 FYNNEI. The CDR3 consists of 14 residues. V lost 3 bases and J 4 bases, leaving 10 bases between the germline ends. Here the CDR3 reads CASSDGRVNQPQHF. The CDR3 coding sequence is TGTGCCAGCAGTGATGGACGGGTAAATCAGCCCCAGCATTTT.

The chain carries TRBV7-2 and TRBJ2-1, with 14 bases identical to TRBD2. Looked up from germline, CDR1 is SGHTA and CDR2 is FQGNSA. This CDR3 region has 15 residues. Trimming removed 5 bases from V and 9 bases from J; junction bases left unmatched: 6. CDR3: CASSLRGTSGSEQFF. In nucleotides, the CDR3 is TGTGCCAGCAGCCTTCGGGGGACTAGCGGGAGTGAGCAGTTCTTC.

This clonotype was observed at least ten times. V and J are TRBV19 and TRBJ1-6, with 9 bases that match TRBD1. Germline CDR1 LNHDA, CDR2 SQIVND (reference sequence). The CDR3 extends over 14 amino acids. Trimming took 5 bases from V and 10 from J; bases not matched to a gene: 6. The CDR3 is CASSFGQGYSPLHF. In DNA form, the CDR3 reads TGTGCCAGTAGTTTCGGACAGGGGTACTCACCCCTCCACTTT.

In this sample, this clonotype turned up many times. V gene TRBV2 combines with J gene TRBJ2-3, with a possible D match to TRBD1 (6 bases). The CDR3 has 12 amino acids. V was clipped by 7 bases and J by 10 bases, with 15 bases between them. CDR1 and CDR2 from the germline V gene are SNHLY and FYNNEI. The CDR3 loop is CASTGPGEAQYF. In nucleotides, the CDR3 is TGTGCCAGCACTGGGCCAGGGGAAGCGCAGTATTTT. Combining the CDR3 with reference TRBV2 and TRBJ2-3 gives the whole variable domain EPEVTQTPSHQVTQMGQEVILRCVPISNHLYFYWYRQILGQKVEFLVSFYNNEISEKSEIFDDQFSVERPDGSNFTLKIRSTKLEDSAMYFCASTGPGEAQYFGPGTRLTVL.

In regard to this clonotype: A much larger clone sits a single nucleotide away, making a read error possible. CDR3 DNA sequence: TGTGCCAGCAGTTACTATCGGGGTCTTGCAGATACGCAGTATTTT. Protein product: CASSYYRGLADTQYF. The chain combines TRBV6-9 with TRBJ2-3; a weak D match, TRBD2 (5 bases). CDR1 is MNHGY and CDR2 is SVAAGI in the germline V gene. V gave up 3 bases and J gave up 4 bases, with 14 bases separating them. This CDR3 spans 15 amino acids.